This T cell receptor (beta chain) was recorded in a study of human T cells and chemical hapten exposure. Study-level information: Patients had diphenylcyclopropenone applied to the scalp weekly throughout the approximately 25-week study.

One entry per CDR3 protein results from TCRdb running MiXCR on the RACE reads. The table shows around 300,000 distinct CDR3 sequences, with over 5% occurring only once. Between the trimmed V and J ends, which lost 4 bases and 1 base, there was a span of 13 bases. There are 15 residues in the CDR3. The germline V gene has CDR1 SGHDN and CDR2 FVKESK. Stated time point: pre-sensitization, week 0. Treatment described: therapeutic diphenylcyclopropenone sensitization with weekly scalp DPC. The clonotype was recovered from a woman aged 18-30 years with alopecia areata. Some clones in this sample may be carry-over from other donors' samples. The V and J genes are TRBV14 and TRBJ1-1; D gene uncertain. Sample: whole blood, taken in connection with sensitization to the hapten diphenylcyclopropenone (DPC). In nucleotides, the CDR3 is TGTGCCAGCAGCCGCCGGCGGGGATCGAACACTGAAGCTTTCTTT. Protein: CASSRRRGSNTEAFF.